This TCR beta chain was profiled in a study of early T cells in non-severe SARS-CoV-2 infection. The wider study: Sequencing was performed on bulk RNA from unsorted whole blood, leaving chains unpaired.

The table lists this clonotype with many counts. Trimming took off 3 bases at V and 4 bases at J, with 18 bases between the two ends. CDR1 and CDR2 from the germline V gene are SGHDN and FVKESK. This CDR3 comprises 16 residues. Molecules of cDNA were individually given unique molecular identifiers that were attached to them. One entry per CDR3 protein results from TCRdb running MiXCR on the 5' RACE reads. Of 90,000 to 120,000 distinct CDR3 sequences in the sample, 8.5% to 14% were seen once. This chain joins TRBV14 and TRBJ1-2; a possible D gene is TRBD1 (6 bases). The sample was whole blood. This sequence originates from an adult who was a healthcare worker with PCR-confirmed SARS-CoV-2 infection or an uninfected control (not recorded which). CDR3 nucleotide sequence: TGTGCCAGCAGCCAGCCAGACAGGCGGGGGACCTATGGCTACACCTTC. Translation: CASSQPDRRGTYGYTF. The whole variable domain, remainder taken from reference TRBV14 and TRBJ1-2, is EAGVTQFPSHSVIEKGQTVTLRCDPISGHDNLYWYRRVMGKEIKFLLHFVKESKQDESGMPNNRFLAERTGGTYSTLKVQPAELEDSGVYFCASSQPDRRGTYGYTFGSGTRLTVV.